These T cell receptor beta chains were read from a single sample in a study of cytomegalovirus exposure and HLA in healthy donors. This table comes from immunoSEQ multiplex PCR, and its TCRdb copy is limited to in-frame clones, with some not included. The sample shows about 230,000 clones, roughly 89% of them seen only once. Sequenced input: PBMCs. These receptors all come from a woman between 18 and 29 years old in good health and CMV-seronegative. CDR3s include the opening cysteine and the closing phenylalanine or tryptophan.

TRBV2,CASRLTGRGAKNIQYF
TRBV15,CATSRDLTGASYGYTF
TRBV6-5,CASTGLYGYTF
TRBV7-6,CASSLGAGAIYEQYF
TRBV5-5,CASSPRGSGVGTEAFF
TRBV19,CASSIAAWGGRGTDTQYF
TRBV4-2,CASSQPTTGTVPYEQYF
TRBV5-8,CASSLFQTGYGYTF
TRBV7-2,CASSLTALTGETQYF
TRBV7-9,CASSLLGGSRNTEAFF
TRBV7-2,CASSAGQPYEQYF
TRBV11-2,CASSLEAGGTGELFF
TRBV28,CASSLAGGQETQYF
TRBV4-3,CASSQDPTGSTDTQYF
TRBV9,CASSDPGLAGEETQYF
TRBV5-1,CASRFDSNYGYTF
TRBV2,CASSVAQGWTFSNQPQHF
TRBV4-1,CASSQLHPGQTHEQYF
TRBV9,CASSVQTGNTEAFF
TRBV7-2,CASSWSVETQYF
TRBV11-2,CASSLVGGSKAGELFF
TRBV5-1,CASRLRGGGLYNEQFF
TRBV6-5,CASSLIESYEQYF
TRBV7-2,CASSWGTGTSGMLNEQYF
TRBV11-2,CASSPGLPGYEQYF
TRBV7-9,CASSSLRVDEQFF
TRBV4-3,CVPRGTYEQYF
TRBV5-1,CASSLGLAGRQSSTDTQYF
TRBV7-6,CASSLALRAGEGDTQYF
TRBV5-6,CASSLAGQTTYEQYF
TRBV18,CASSPPGQASSGNTIYF
TRBV27,CASSRAREVLGYEQYF
TRBV6-6,CASSGGTNEQFF
TRBV6-5,CASSLTSGSRNEQFF
TRBV27,CASSPNTLAGTDTQYF